The 28 T cell receptor beta chains given below trace back to one sample, sequenced in a study of regulatory T cells in long-lasting Graves disease. Sequencing libraries for TCR beta were prepared with iRepertoire HTBI primers and Arm-PCR of CDR3 regions. TCRdb passed the multiplex PCR reads through MiXCR, listing each CDR3 protein once. The data hold a few hundred thousand distinct CDR3 sequences, with roughly a quarter observed a single time. Time point: persistent/refractory GD, antithyroid drugs over 5 years with positive TRAb. There was RNA extracted from PBMCs, and the TCR library was made from it. Sequenced here: peripheral blood mononuclear cells (PBMCs), sampled when the disease was refractory, from a patient treated with antithyroid drugs. The receptors derive from a female donor with Graves disease.

This sequence joins TRBV6-1 and TRBJ1-2, with TRBD1 matching over 7 bases. The CDR3 is 15 residues long. The V segment lost 2 bases and the J segment 3 bases; nucleotides outside the gene matches: 6. Germline V gene data show CDR1 as MNHNS and CDR2 as SASEGT. The CDR3 region is CASSESGQRYYGYTF. CDR3 DNA: TGTGCCAGCAGTGAATCGGGACAGAGATACTATGGCTACACCTTC.

The chain uses TRBV20-1 and TRBJ2-1; tentatively, D is TRBD1 or TRBD2 (7 bases each). Trimming cost V 5 bases and J 9 bases, with 17 bases left between them. CDR3 length equals 13 residues. Germline-derived CDR1 and CDR2 are DFQATT and SNEGSKA (reference sequence). The chain's CDR3 is CSAPPGRGGEQFF. In DNA, the CDR3 is TGCAGTGCTCCCCCCGGCAGGGGGGGTGAGCAGTTCTTC.

This sequence joins TRBV10-2 and TRBJ1-5; D is possibly TRBD1 (5 bases). CDR1 is WSHSY and CDR2 is SAAADI in the germline V gene. The CDR3 contains 14 residues. Deletions cut 6 bases from V and 1 base from J, with 10 bases between. The CDR3 spells CASRGTSSNQPQHF. CDR3 coding DNA: TGCGCCAGCAGAGGGACCTCAAGCAATCAGCCCCAGCATTTT.

This clonotype appeared a few times. The CDR3 is CASSLGDNKQYF. CDR3 in DNA: TGTGCCAGCAGCTTAGGGGACAATAAGCAGTACTTC. This chain joins TRBV7-2 and TRBJ2-7, with D possibly TRBD1 on 6 matching bases. The V and J ends lost 1 base and 8 bases respectively, with 9 bases between them. This CDR3 has 12 residues. The V gene's germline CDR1 is SGHTA and CDR2 FQGNSA.

V and J are TRBV29-1 and TRBJ2-7; no clear D. The CDR3 is 10 residues long. V was cut by 5 bases and J by 5 bases, with 7 bases left in between. CDR1 is SQVTM and CDR2 is ANQGSEA in the germline V gene. As DNA, the CDR3 is TGCAGCGTTCTTACGCACGAGCAGTACTTC. The encoded protein is CSVLTHEQYF.

This clonotype showed up many times. The chain recombines TRBV29-1 with TRBJ2-7; D perhaps matches TRBD1 (6 bases). The V and J ends lost 7 bases and 6 bases respectively, with 40 bases between them. The germline V gene encodes CDR1 SQVTM and CDR2 ANQGSEA. This CDR3 is 20 amino acids long. The CDR3 loop reads CSAVHYVVDRQKMGRREQYF. The CDR3 DNA is TGCAGCGCCGTACACTATGTCGTGGACAGACAGAAAATGGGTCGACGCGAGCAGTACTTC.

This clonotype has only a few counts. The CDR3 region has the DNA TGTGCCAGCAGACCGGTCCGGGGGGGTGGCTACACCTTC. This translates into CASRPVRGGGYTF. The genes are TRBV12-3 or TRBV12-4 and TRBJ1-2; a possible D gene is TRBD1 (5 bases). The V and J ends lost 6 bases and 7 bases respectively, with 15 bases between them. The CDR3 is 13 amino acids.

Many counts were recorded for this clonotype. V usage is TRBV12-3 or TRBV12-4 and J usage is TRBJ2-5; tentative D call: TRBD2 (6 bases). V was pared by 2 bases and J by 0 bases, with 22 bases between. There are 19 residues in the CDR3. The CDR3 is CASSLYPAEGHSHQETQYF. The CDR3 DNA sequence: TGTGCCAGCAGTTTATACCCAGCGGAGGGCCATTCCCACCAAGAGACCCAGTACTTC.

The chain is built from TRBV7-9 and TRBJ2-2; no clear D gene. Trimming took off 11 bases at V and 0 bases at J, with 13 bases between the two ends. The CDR3 loop spans 14 amino acids. Looked up from germline, CDR1 is SEHNR and CDR2 is FQNEAQ (reference sequence). CDR3 sequence (DNA): TGTGCCTGCCTAGGCCCAACGAACACCGGGGAGCTGTTTTTT. It yields the protein CACLGPTNTGELFF.

This clonotype was counted many times. V usage is TRBV28 and J usage is TRBJ2-7; 11 positions agree with TRBD2. After removal of 3 bases from V and 4 bases from J, the junction contained 5 bases not matched to a gene. The germline V gene has CDR1 MDHEN and CDR2 SYDVKM. The CDR3 has 15 residues. This chain's CDR3 is CASSLLLAGGYEQYF. As DNA, the CDR3 is TGTGCCAGCAGTTTGCTCCTAGCGGGAGGATACGAGCAGTACTTC. Full variable domain (remainder filled in from reference TRBV28 and TRBJ2-7): DVKVTQSSRYLVKRTGEKVFLECVQDMDHENMFWYRQDPGLGLRLIYFSYDVKMKEKGDIPEGYSVSREKKERFSLILESASTNQTSMYLCASSLLLAGGYEQYFGPGTRLTVT.

About this clonotype itself: A much larger clone is a single base away; this may be a read error. This chain joins TRBV12-3 or TRBV12-4 and TRBJ1-2; D call uncertain. The CDR3 sequence is 13 residues long. The CDR3 protein is CAGSNIWGYGYTF. The CDR3, as DNA: TGTGCCGGCAGTAATATATGGGGCTATGGCTACACCTTC.

Worth noting for this clonotype: A much larger clone sits a single nucleotide away, making a read error possible. The chain has TRBV6-2 or TRBV6-3 and TRBJ2-5, with a tentative D call TRBD1 (6 bases). V was pared by 5 bases and J by 3 bases, with 19 bases between. This CDR3 is built from 16 residues. Looked up from germline, CDR1 is MNHEY and CDR2 is SVGEGT. This CDR3 is CASSPLDRNFKETQYF. CDR3 bases: TGTGCCAGCAGTCCCCTCGACAGGAACTTTAAAGAGACCCAGTACTTC.

The chain combines TRBV27 with TRBJ1-5; D may be TRBD1 (5 bases). V was shortened by 4 bases and J by 7 bases, with 14 bases between the two germline ends. The germline V gene encodes CDR1 MNHEY and CDR2 SMNVEV (reference sequence). CDR3 length: 14 residues. CDR3 protein: CASSSPGRGQPQHF. The CDR3 coding sequence is TGTGCCAGCAGTTCTCCGGGGCGGGGACAGCCCCAGCATTTT.

A few counts support this clonotype. This chain joins TRBV10-3 and TRBJ2-7; TRBD2 is a possible D gene (5 bases). Trimming stripped 2 bases from V and 4 bases from J, with 9 bases between. The germline V gene has CDR1 ENHRY and CDR2 SYGVKD. This CDR3 region has 13 residues. CDR3 sequence reads: CAISERGGYEQYF. The CDR3 DNA reads TGTGCCATCAGTGAGAGAGGAGGATACGAGCAGTACTTC.

The chain employs TRBV20-1 and TRBJ1-2; tentatively, D is TRBD1 (6 bases). The CDR3 runs 14 residues. The germline CDR1 and CDR2 sequences are DFQATT and SNEGSKA (reference sequence). Trimming removed 3 bases at V and 7 bases at J, with 18 bases between. The CDR3 DNA sequence: TGCAGTGCTAGTTTGGGACAAAGTGCGTCTGGCTACACCTTC. This gives the protein CSASLGQSASGYTF.

This clonotype has a handful of counts. The chain joins TRBV30 to TRBJ1-1; D is unclear. The V and J ends lost 0 bases and 8 bases respectively, with 10 bases between them. This CDR3 is 12 amino acids long. Germline V gene lookup returns CDR1 GTSNPN and CDR2 SVGIG (reference sequence). The CDR3 reads CAWSVRALEAFF. The CDR3 region has the DNA TGTGCCTGGAGTGTTAGAGCTTTGGAAGCTTTCTTT.

The chain couples TRBV27 to TRBJ1-5, with 10 positions matching TRBD1. Germline assignment: CDR1 MNHEY and CDR2 SMNVEV (reference sequence). The CDR3 contains 15 residues. The trim removed 3 bases at V and 2 bases at J, leaving 1 base unmatched. The CDR3 nucleotides read TGTGCCAGCAGTTTCGGGACAGGGGGCAATCAGCCCCAGCATTTT. Encoded protein: CASSFGTGGNQPQHF.

The chain recombines TRBV20-1 with TRBJ2-7, with 7 nucleotides matching TRBD1. This CDR3 region has 18 residues. V lost 0 bases and J lost 0; bases outside the gene matches: 14. CDR1 is DFQATT and CDR2 is SNEGSKA in the germline V gene (reference sequence). CDR3 loop: CSARDPRSRQGNSYEQYF. DNA for the CDR3: TGCAGTGCTAGAGATCCCAGATCCCGACAGGGTAACTCCTACGAGCAGTACTTC.

This clonotype has ten or more counts. This sequence joins TRBV6-1 and TRBJ1-2; D may be TRBD1 (6 bases). V lost 10 bases, J lost 7 bases, and 19 bases lay in between. The V gene's germline CDR1 is MNHNS and CDR2 SASEGT. CDR3 size: 13 residues. The CDR3 DNA is TGTGCCACTCGGCAGGGGAAGCGGGTTGGCTACACCTTC. Residues: CATRQGKRVGYTF.

This clonotype has a handful of counts. The CDR3 DNA reads TGCGCCAGCAGCCAAGAAAGATCGGGAGGCACAGATACGCAGTATTTT. This gives the protein CASSQERSGGTDTQYF. V and J are TRBV4-3 and TRBJ2-3; weak D call: TRBD2 (6 bases). Germline V CDR1 and CDR2: LGHNA, YSLEER. The CDR3 is 16 residues long. The germline V and J ends were trimmed by 0 bases and 1 base, with 11 bases remaining between them.

Concerning this clonotype: This may be a read error: a much more frequent sequence differs by one nucleotide. The chain carries TRBV6-2 or TRBV6-3 and TRBJ1-2; the match to TRBD1 covers 11 bases. The CDR3 spans 18 residues. V lost 6 bases and J lost 6; bases outside the gene matches: 18. In germline, CDR1 is MNHEY, CDR2 SVGEGT. CDR3 sequence (DNA): TGTGCCAGCAGGAGACAATGGACAGGGGGCCAACAAGGACATGGCTACACCTTC. This codes for CASRRQWTGGQQGHGYTF.

The rearrangement uses TRBV2 and TRBJ1-1; D possibly corresponds to TRBD1 (5 bases). The V end lost 5 bases, the J end lost 10 bases, and 20 bases lay between the germline ends. There are 14 residues in the CDR3. The germline V gene has CDR1 SNHLY and CDR2 FYNNEI. CDR3 in amino acids: CASSPQGGDHGAFF. The CDR3 coding sequence is TGTGCCAGCAGTCCGCAGGGAGGGGATCACGGAGCTTTCTTT.

V gene TRBV7-2 combines with J gene TRBJ2-5; unclear D gene. V was shortened by 5 bases and J by 5 bases, with 9 bases between the two germline ends. The germline gives CDR1 SGHTA, CDR2 FQGNSA. The CDR3 extends over 12 amino acids. The DNA for the CDR3 is TGTGCCAGCAGCCCTATGTGGGAGACCCAGTACTTC. The encoded protein is CASSPMWETQYF.

Comment on this clonotype: Sequence at one end of the junction differs from germline and may be a read error. The chain recombines TRBV29-1 with TRBJ1-4, with unresolved D. There are 14 residues in the CDR3. Germline-derived CDR1 and CDR2 are SQVTM and ANQGSEA. CDR3 protein: CSVEDEGTNEKLLF. The CDR3 DNA reads TGCAGCGTTGAAGATGAGGGCACCAATGAAAAACTGTTGTTT.

The rearrangement joins TRBV15 to TRBJ2-3; no reliable D call. This CDR3 spans 16 amino acids. Trimming cost V 0 bases and J 5 bases, with 15 bases left between them. The V gene's germline CDR1 is LNHNV and CDR2 YYDKDF (reference sequence). The CDR3 DNA is TGTGCCACCAGCAGAGACGGTCGTTCCCTTAGAGATACGCAGTATTTT. This encodes CATSRDGRSLRDTQYF.

In its sample, this clonotype was seen a few times. For the CDR3, the DNA is TGTGCCAGCAGGACTAGCGGAGAATACGAGCAGTACTTC. Translating it yields CASRTSGEYEQYF. This chain links TRBV6-1 with TRBJ2-7; TRBD2 agrees at 9 bases. CDR1 and CDR2 from the germline V gene are MNHNS and SASEGT. This CDR3 is built from 13 residues. V gave up 6 bases and J gave up 4 bases; unmatched junction bases: 4.

In its sample, this clonotype was seen many times. The CDR3 loop is CASSLTASNQPQHF. The CDR3 region has the DNA TGTGCCAGCAGCCTAACAGCTAGCAATCAGCCCCAGCATTTT. The V and J genes are TRBV6-1 and TRBJ1-5; D is undetermined. V lost 6 bases and J lost 0, with 9 bases in between. This CDR3 region has 14 residues. Germline CDR1 reads MNHNS; CDR2 reads SASEGT.

Concerning this clonotype itself: Given a much more abundant clone one base away, this may be a read error. This rearrangement joins TRBV12-3 or TRBV12-4 to TRBJ1-1, with D maybe TRBD1 (5 bases). The CDR3 runs 15 residues. V lost 5 bases and J 6 bases, leaving 19 bases between the germline ends. The CDR3 loop is CASSRQGLRDAEAFF. The CDR3 DNA sequence: TGTGCCAGCAGTCGACAAGGGCTTAGGGACGCTGAAGCTTTCTTT.